This record looks at one T cell receptor beta chain sequence and its context. The antigen is not known. The data originate from a study of T cell responses to AZD1222 COVID-19 vaccine. Study background: Pooled samples include second doses given at about 4 or 12 weeks.

Study-wide findings and caveats: An increase in Spike-specific TCR breadth and depth was observed after two AZD1222 doses.

The V segment lost 4 bases and the J segment 0 bases; nucleotides outside the gene matches: 7. The CDR3 loop spans 18 amino acids. Germline assignment: CDR1 SGDLS and CDR2 YYNGEE. This table comes from immunoSEQ multiplex PCR, and its TCRdb copy is limited to in-frame clones, with some not included. The data contain about 110,000 clones, around 81% of them seen just once; the ten biggest clones take up less than 5%. The sequence came from an adult in good health. V gene TRBV9 combines with J gene TRBJ2-6; 10 nucleotides line up with TRBD1. The sequenced sample was peripheral blood, obtained on day 0 of AZD1222 vaccination. CDR3 sequence reads: CASSPSRDRGSGANVLTF. CDR3 nucleotide sequence: TGTGCCAGCAGCCCCAGTAGGGACAGGGGCTCTGGGGCCAACGTCCTGACTTTC.